This TCR beta chain was captured by sequencing in a study of CD8+ T cells in alopecia areata (dated by TCRdb to the late 2010s). In terms of the full investigation: Treated patients were enrolled in an open-label pilot trial of oral tofacitinib at 5 to 10 mg twice daily for moderate-to-severe alopecia areata. To study T cell clonal expansion in alopecia areata, the researchers applied high-throughput TCRbeta sequencing to both the C3H/HeJ mouse model and human patients. Tofacitinib was administered for 6 to 18 months, and 6 months of follow-up off drug were then conducted to assess delayed response and recurrence. In humans, TCRbeta sequencing was performed on scalp tissue and on sorted CD4+ and CD8+ peripheral blood T cells from healthy controls and from patients with patchy or totalis/universalis alopecia areata. The RNA source kit depended on sample type: the PAXgene miRNA kit for fixed scalp, the miRNeasy kit for PBMCs, and the RNeasy kit for mouse skin. immunoSEQ multiplex PCR using 35 Vbeta forward primers and 13 Jbeta reverse primers was used to amplify TCRbeta CDR3 regions. Clonality in the scalp was compared among normal scalp (n=4), patchy alopecia areata scalp (n=8), and alopecia totalis/universalis scalp (n=8). Biopsies were taken from tofacitinib-treated patients at baseline and at 4 and 24 weeks of treatment, and a later scalp biopsy was taken in several of the tofacitinib-treated patients. In treated patients, disease severity was measured using the SALT score, which gives the percentage of scalp surface area affected. Study-wide conclusions, independent of this receptor: Because the treated cohort was small and had just a single nonresponder, larger studies are needed to establish links between baseline CD8+ expansion and response. Resident alphabeta T cells in normal human skin are also sequenced, complicating scalp TCR repertoire analysis, unlike mouse skin dominated by gammadelta T cells. During tofacitinib treatment, many expanded lesional clones stuck around in both scalp and blood, and this persistence may partly explain why relapse happens after treatment is stopped. Compared with normal scalp, lesional scalp, particularly in alopecia totalis/universalis, had higher clonality and more expanded CD8+ clones, which suggests antigenic drive. Tofacitinib significantly lowered scalp clonality and the number of expanded CD8+ clones among the top 100 scalp clones. Compared with mice, TCR sequences shared between patients were less clear, possibly partly because of HLA diversity across the patient population.

Concerning this clone: The clone's antigen remains unknown. No base qualities exist here, and no much larger clone lies one base off it.

V and J lose 0 bases and 5 bases, and a span of 16 bases separates them. From the cysteine through the phenylalanine, the CDR3 covers 16 amino acids. The only DNA kept is the CDR3, 48 bases in frame from the first base. The germline V gene encodes CDR1 SGHRS and CDR2 YFSETQ. In the paper's terms, the treatment or condition label means: oral pan-JAK inhibitor, 5-10 mg twice daily. Lesional scalp punch biopsies and peripheral blood were collected from alopecia areata patients. PBMCs were isolated by density centrifugation and stained for CD3, CD4 and CD8, and CD4+ and CD8+ T cells were sorted on a FACSAria. The library was generated by the immunoSEQ multiplex PCR assay. RNA was extracted from all samples and reverse transcribed into cDNA, which served as template for TCR sequencing. First-strand cDNA was synthesized using SuperScript III with a 2:1 mix of oligo-dT and random hexamers. A synthetic immune receptor repertoire was used to gauge amplification bias, and whatever bias remained was removed computationally. Concerning the study's data processing: Raw reads were preprocessed to remove errors, and CDR3 was defined according to IMGT conventions as the region from the conserved cysteine to phenylalanine. To get clonality, Shannon entropy was normalized by log2 of the number of productive unique TCRs and the result was subtracted from 1. Whether scalp clones were CD4 or CD8 was inferred by matching scalp TCRbeta sequences against CD4 and CD8 repertoires sorted from blood. Imported from immuneACCESS, the table was reduced by TCRdb to in-frame sequences with V and J called. These copies leave out some clones; in studies compared against another copy, an unresolved V gene accounts for under half, and the cause of the remainder is not known. Clone size and V and J calls were adopted from that table, with D and trimming inferred from the DNA. For this sample there are hundreds of thousands of clones; 45% to 70% appear just once. Jointly, the top ten make up about 0.93% of the sample.

This sequence was found in a human donor with alopecia areata. The source was CD4+ T cells sorted from blood, collected at approximately week 52, from a patient treated with tofacitinib. The sequence links TRBV5-1 to TRBJ2-3; TRBD1 is a weak D gene call, 7 bases matching. The encoded CDR3 is CASSLAGGGVGDTQYF. The DNA is TGCGCCAGCAGCTTGGCCGGAGGGGGCGTAGGAGATACGCAGTATTTT. The reference TRBV5-1 and TRBJ2-3 proteins fill in what lies around the CDR3, so the full variable domain reads KAGVTQTPRYLIKTRGQQVTLSCSPISGHRSVSWYQQTPGQGLQFLFEYFSETQRNKGNFPGRFSGRQFSNSRSEMNVSTLELGDSALYLCASSLAGGGVGDTQYFGPGTRLTVL.